This is a list of T cell receptor beta chains from one sample in a study of T-cell reconstitution after alpha-beta-depleted transplantation in children. TCRdb processed the PCR reads anew with MiXCR; each CDR3 protein has one entry. The sample shows 800,000 to 1,000,000 distinct CDR3 sequences, around 30% of them seen only once. Sequenced material: PBMCs, mostly from graft donor cells, taken 360 days after TCRalphabeta/CD19-depleted stem cell transplant. The receptors were sampled from a boy less than two years old who had a stem cell transplant for SCID, so the T cells may come from the graft donor. Both conserved end residues are part of each CDR3. Fields, in order: J gene, D gene, clone size, V gene, CDR3 DNA, CDR3 protein. A D gene is named only where the DNA matches it firmly. Only part of the rows carry a size: once, few, many, or a class if the clone is expanded.

>TRBJ2-3|.|many|TRBV10-3
TGTGCCATCAGTGATGGGGCTAGCACAGATACGCAGTATTTT
CAISDGASTDTQYF
>TRBJ1-2|.|.|TRBV12-3/TRBV12-4
TGTGCCAGCAGCCCTCGAGGGGGGGACTATGGCTACACCTTC
CASSPRGGDYGYTF
>TRBJ2-7|.|.|TRBV20-1
TGCAGTGCTGCTCCAAAGGGGGGCACCATAGACTCCTACGAGCAGTACTTC
CSAAPKGGTIDSYEQYF
>TRBJ2-2|TRBD2|.|TRBV12-3/TRBV12-4
TGTGCCAGCAGCCTCGGGGGGGTCTTCGGGGAGCTGTTTTTT
CASSLGGVFGELFF
>TRBJ1-1|.|.|TRBV10-3
TGTGCCATCAAAGAGCGGCAGGTGAACACTGAAGCTTTCTTT
CAIKERQVNTEAFF
>TRBJ2-3|.|.|TRBV10-3
TGTGCCATCAGTGACCCCGGGAGAGATACGCAGTATTTT
CAISDPGRDTQYF
>TRBJ2-7|TRBD2|few|TRBV12-3/TRBV12-4
TGTGCCAGCAGGCTAGCGGGGGGGCCGGGCGGCTACGAGCAGTACTTC
CASRLAGGPGGYEQYF
>TRBJ1-2|.|.|TRBV7-9
TGTGCCAGCAGCGGCAGTGACACCTATGGCTACACCTTC
CASSGSDTYGYTF
>TRBJ2-7|TRBD2|.|TRBV12-3/TRBV12-4
TGTGCCAGCAGCCGAACTAGCGGGGGCTTTCTGGGGGAGCAGTACTTC
CASSRTSGGFLGEQYF
>TRBJ2-5|.|.|TRBV7-8
TGTGCCAGCAGCTTATGGCGGGAGACCCAGTACTTC
CASSLWRETQYF
>TRBJ2-1|.|.|TRBV5-1
TGCGCCAGCAGCTTGGACGGTGACCTAAAACGGGGGGCCACATCTAATGAGCAGTTCTTC
CASSLDGDLKRGATSNEQFF
>TRBJ1-6|TRBD1|few|TRBV7-9
TGTGCCAGCAGCTTAGGTGGGACAGGGGAAAATTCACCCCTCCACTTT
CASSLGGTGENSPLHF
>TRBJ2-3|TRBD2|once|TRBV6-5
TGTGCCAGCAGTTACCCTCTTTACTGGGGGGGTGAAGATACGCAGTATTTT
CASSYPLYWGGEDTQYF
>TRBJ2-7|.|.|TRBV20-1
TGCAGTGCTAGGGTCAGCCCCCGCTACGAGCAGTACTTC
CSARVSPRYEQYF
>TRBJ1-6|TRBD1|.|TRBV2
TGTGCCAGCAGTGGACAGGGGCCCTATAATTCACCCCTCCACTTT
CASSGQGPYNSPLHF
>TRBJ1-1|.|.|TRBV5-1
TGCGCCAGCAGCGTAGACATGGTTGGGGCGGTTGAAGCTTTCTTT
CASSVDMVGAVEAFF
>TRBJ2-3|.|.|TRBV9
TGTGCCAGCAGCGTAGCTACTGCAAGAAAAGATACGCAGTATTTT
CASSVATARKDTQYF
>TRBJ2-1|TRBD1|.|TRBV28
TGTGCCAGCAGGCCAAGTACAGGGGTACGGACTGGCAATGAGCAGTTCTTC
CASRPSTGVRTGNEQFF
>TRBJ2-1|TRBD2|few|TRBV6-1
TGTGCCAGCACCGGACTAGTCGGCAATGAGCAGTTCTTC
CASTGLVGNEQFF
>TRBJ1-5|TRBD1|few|TRBV5-1
TGTGCCAGCAGCCCCGGGACAGGCTTATATAGCAATCAGCCCCAGCATTTT
CASSPGTGLYSNQPQHF
>TRBJ2-7|.|.|TRBV6-1
TGTGCCAGCAGTGCAACACAGGCGAGCTCCTACGAGCAGTACTTC
CASSATQASSYEQYF
>TRBJ2-2|.|few|TRBV25-1
TGTGCCAGCAGTGATCTGGGTGTCGCGAACACCGGGGAGCTGTTTTTT
CASSDLGVANTGELFF
>TRBJ1-5|.|.|TRBV7-2
TGTGCCAGCACCCGGGACGGAAATAGCAATCAGCCCCAGCATTTT
CASTRDGNSNQPQHF
>TRBJ1-1|TRBD1|.|TRBV10-3
TGTGCCATCAGTTCGGGACAGGGGGCTTTTGAGGCTTTCTTT
CAISSGQGAFEAFF
>TRBJ1-4|.|.|TRBV29-1
TGCAGCGGGGGGGATCCATCAACTAATGAAAAACTGTTTTTT
CSGGDPSTNEKLFF
>TRBJ1-2|.|.|TRBV5-1
TGCGCCAGCAGCTTACCGCGGGGGGAGGGCCCCAGTGGCTACACCTTC
CASSLPRGEGPSGYTF
>TRBJ2-3|.|.|TRBV7-9
TGTGCCAGCAGCTTTCGAGAAACAGATACGCAGTATTTT
CASSFRETDTQYF
>TRBJ2-7|.|.|TRBV4-1
TGCGCCAGCAGCCAAGAAGGCTCACGATCCTACGAGCAGTACTTC
CASSQEGSRSYEQYF
>TRBJ2-5|TRBD2|few|TRBV20-1
TGCAGTGCTAGACATGGGCGGGGGTCCCAAGAGACCCAGTACTTC
CSARHGRGSQETQYF